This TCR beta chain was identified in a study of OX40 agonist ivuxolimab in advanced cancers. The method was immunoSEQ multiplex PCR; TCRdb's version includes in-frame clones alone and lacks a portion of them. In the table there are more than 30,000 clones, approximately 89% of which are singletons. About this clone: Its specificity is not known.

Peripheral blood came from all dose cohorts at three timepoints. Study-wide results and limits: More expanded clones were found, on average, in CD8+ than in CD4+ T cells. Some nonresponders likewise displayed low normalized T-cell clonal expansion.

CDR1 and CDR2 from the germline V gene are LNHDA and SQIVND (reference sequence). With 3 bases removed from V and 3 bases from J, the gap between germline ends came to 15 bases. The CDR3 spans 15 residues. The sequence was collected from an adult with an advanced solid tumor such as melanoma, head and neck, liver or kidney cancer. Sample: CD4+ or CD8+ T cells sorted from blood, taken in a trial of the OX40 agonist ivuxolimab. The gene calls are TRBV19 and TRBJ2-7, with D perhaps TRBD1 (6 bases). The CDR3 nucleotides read TGTGCCAGTAGTATTTCAGCACAGGGAATCTACGAGCAGTACTTC. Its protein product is CASSISAQGIYEQYF. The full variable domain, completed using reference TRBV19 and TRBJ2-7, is DGGITQSPKYLFRKEGQNVTLSCEQNLNHDAMYWYRQDPGQGLRLIYYSQIVNDFQKGDIAEGYSVSREKKESFPLTVTSAQKNPTAFYLCASSISAQGIYEQYFGPGTRLTVT.